Below, 14 T cell receptor beta chains from the same sample are listed, as sequenced in a study of cytomegalovirus exposure and HLA in healthy donors. Vbeta (60) and Jbeta (13) primers were used in the PCR. Sequencing used immunoSEQ multiplex PCR; TCRdb keeps in-frame clones, though not all of them. Among around 120,000 clones, around 74% were seen once, and the ten largest hold over 1.5%. Sample: PBMCs. The receptors derive from a woman in her late teens or twenties in good health and CMV-seronegative.

Here the CDR3 DNA reads TGTGCCAGCAGTGACACGACAGGGAAACTGTTTTTT. This codes for CASSDTTGKLFF. This chain links TRBV6-1 with TRBJ1-4; 7 bases line up with TRBD1. Germline assignment: CDR1 MNHNS and CDR2 SASEGT. The CDR3 is 12 amino acids. J was trimmed by 11 bases and V by 3 bases; bases with no gene match: 3.

The DNA for the CDR3 is TGCAGCGTTCTCGAAACTATAAATGAGCAGTTCTTC. Residues: CSVLETINEQFF. This chain uses TRBV29-1 with TRBJ2-1, with D unclear. Per the germline V gene, CDR1 is SQVTM and CDR2 is ANQGSEA. V was cut by 5 bases and J by 7 bases, with 12 bases left in between. The CDR3 spans 12 residues.

The V gene is TRBV6-6, the J gene TRBJ2-4; 12 bases agree with TRBD1. The CDR3 extends over 15 amino acids. CDR1 MNHNY and CDR2 SVGAGI come from the germline V gene (reference sequence). V trimming: 2 bases; J trimming: 6 bases; junction bases outside the gene matches: 2. The DNA for the CDR3 is TGTGCCAGCAGTTACGCGGGACAGGGGGCAAACATTCAGTACTTC. Protein: CASSYAGQGANIQYF.

CDR3: CASSSTGTINTGELFF. CDR3 DNA sequence: TGTGCCAGCAGCTCAACCGGGACTATTAACACCGGGGAGCTGTTTTTT. The J gene is TRBJ2-2, the V gene TRBV7-9, with 7 positions matching TRBD2. V lost 4 bases and J lost 2; bases outside the gene matches: 7. CDR3 length: 16 residues. The germline gives CDR1 SEHNR, CDR2 FQNEAQ (reference sequence). Full variable domain (outside the CDR3, taken from reference TRBV7-9 and TRBJ2-2): DTGVSQNPRHKITKRGQNVTFRCDPISEHNRLYWYRQTLGQGPEFLTYFQNEAQLEKSRLLSDRFSAERPKGSFSTLEIQRTEQGDSAMYLCASSSTGTINTGELFFGEGSRLTVL.

The gene calls are TRBV7-2 and TRBJ1-2, with 10 bases fitting TRBD1. The V and J ends lost 7 bases and 2 bases, in that order; junction bases with no gene match: 10. Germline lookup yields CDR1 SGHTA and CDR2 FQGNSA. CDR3 size: 16 residues. DNA of the CDR3: TGTGCCAGCATCATTGATCGGGGACAGGGGAACTATGGCTACACCTTC. Encoded protein: CASIIDRGQGNYGYTF. The whole variable domain, remainder taken from reference TRBV7-2 and TRBJ1-2, is GAGVSQSPSNKVTEKGKDVELRCDPISGHTALYWYRQSLGQGLEFLIYFQGNSAPDKSGLPSDRFSAERTGGSVSTLTIQRTQQEDSAVYLCASIIDRGQGNYGYTFGSGTRLTVV.

The CDR3 DNA is TGTGCCAGCAGTTACCCCCGGACATATAATTCACCCCTCCACTTT. As protein: CASSYPRTYNSPLHF. The V and J genes are TRBV6-5 and TRBJ1-6, with D possibly being TRBD1 (5 bases). The CDR3 totals 15 residues. The germline V gene encodes CDR1 MNHEY and CDR2 SVGAGI. The V and J ends lost 2 bases and 4 bases respectively, with 9 bases between them.

The chain employs TRBV15 and TRBJ2-2; 7 bases line up with TRBD1. Germline assignment: CDR1 LNHNV and CDR2 YYDKDF (reference sequence). Unmatched junction bases numbered 6, after V lost 3 bases and J lost 2 bases. This CDR3 is built from 16 residues. CDR3 region: CATSSRDRLNTGELFF. The CDR3, as DNA: TGTGCCACCAGCAGCCGGGACAGACTTAACACCGGGGAGCTGTTTTTT.

The V call is TRBV25-1, the J call TRBJ1-2; D is undetermined. The CDR3 has 14 amino acids. In germline, CDR1 is MGHDK, CDR2 SYGVNS. V was clipped by 6 bases and J by 1 base, with 12 bases between them. In DNA, the CDR3 is TGTGCCAGCAGCACAGTACTCTATAACTATGGCTACACCTTC. It specifies CASSTVLYNYGYTF.

This chain links TRBV28 with TRBJ1-3; the D gene is possibly TRBD1 (5 bases). The CDR3 is 14 amino acids. Trimming pared 9 bases from V and 0 bases from J, leaving 12 bases between. Germline-derived CDR1 and CDR2 are MDHEN and SYDVKM. Here the CDR3 DNA reads TGTGCCAGACAGGACGGTTACTCTGGAAACACCATATATTTT. The encoded protein is CARQDGYSGNTIYF. Filled out from reference TRBV28 and TRBJ1-3, the complete variable domain reads DVKVTQSSRYLVKRTGEKVFLECVQDMDHENMFWYRQDPGLGLRLIYFSYDVKMKEKGDIPEGYSVSREKKERFSLILESASTNQTSMYLCARQDGYSGNTIYFGEGSWLTVV.

This rearrangement joins TRBV5-1 to TRBJ2-5, with 9 bases matching TRBD1. CDR3 length: 14 residues. Germline V CDR1 and CDR2: SGHRS, YFSETQ. The J segment lost 3 bases and the V segment lost 1 base, leaving 1 base of the junction unmatched. The CDR3 nucleotides read TGCGCCAGCAGCTTGAGGGACAGGGAAGAGACCCAGTACTTC. Protein product: CASSLRDREETQYF.

In its sample, this clone was seen a few times. The chain recombines TRBV7-6 with TRBJ2-5, with D unclear. Trimming pared 4 bases from V and 2 bases from J, leaving 8 bases between. Germline V gives CDR1 SGHVS, CDR2 FNYEAQ. The CDR3 totals 13 residues. The CDR3: CASSSSVQETQYF. In DNA form, the CDR3 reads TGTGCCAGCAGCTCCAGCGTACAAGAGACCCAGTACTTC.

This rearrangement joins TRBV2 to TRBJ1-3, with a tentative D call TRBD1 (5 bases). The CDR3 contains 15 residues. Germline CDR1 is SNHLY and CDR2 is FYNNEI. Trimming shortened V by 4 bases and J by 6 bases, and 16 bases separated the two germline ends. The CDR3 DNA is TGTGCCAGCAGTGTTTCAGGGAAGGCGGCAAACACCATATATTTT. This codes for CASSVSGKAANTIYF.

V is TRBV5-1 and J is TRBJ1-1; unclear D gene. The CDR3 runs 14 residues. V dropped 1 base and J dropped 0 bases, with 7 bases sitting between them. Germline CDR1 reads SGHRS; CDR2 reads YFSETQ. The CDR3 bases are TGCGCCAGCAGCTTGATGAGGATGAACACTGAAGCTTTCTTT. This encodes CASSLMRMNTEAFF.

This chain connects TRBV6-6 to TRBJ1-4, with D tentatively TRBD1 (6 bases). The CDR3 spans 16 residues. V shed 6 bases and J shed 2 bases, with 16 bases lying between them. CDR1 and CDR2 from the germline V gene are MNHNY and SVGAGI (reference sequence). The CDR3 coding sequence is TGTGCCAGCAGGCCCACCCGAGGACAGACTAATGAAAAACTGTTTTTT. Amino acids: CASRPTRGQTNEKLFF.